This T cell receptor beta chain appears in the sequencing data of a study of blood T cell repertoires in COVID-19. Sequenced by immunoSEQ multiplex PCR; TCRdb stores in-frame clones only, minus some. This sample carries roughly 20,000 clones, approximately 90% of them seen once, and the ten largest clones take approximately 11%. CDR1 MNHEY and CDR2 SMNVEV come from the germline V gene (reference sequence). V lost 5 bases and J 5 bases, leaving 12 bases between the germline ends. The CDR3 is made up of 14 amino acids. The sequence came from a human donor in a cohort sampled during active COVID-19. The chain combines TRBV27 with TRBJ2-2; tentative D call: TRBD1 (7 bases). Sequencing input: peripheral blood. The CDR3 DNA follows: TGTGCCAGCAGTATCAGGGGGGATACCGGGGAGCTGTTTTTT. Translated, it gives CASSIRGDTGELFF.